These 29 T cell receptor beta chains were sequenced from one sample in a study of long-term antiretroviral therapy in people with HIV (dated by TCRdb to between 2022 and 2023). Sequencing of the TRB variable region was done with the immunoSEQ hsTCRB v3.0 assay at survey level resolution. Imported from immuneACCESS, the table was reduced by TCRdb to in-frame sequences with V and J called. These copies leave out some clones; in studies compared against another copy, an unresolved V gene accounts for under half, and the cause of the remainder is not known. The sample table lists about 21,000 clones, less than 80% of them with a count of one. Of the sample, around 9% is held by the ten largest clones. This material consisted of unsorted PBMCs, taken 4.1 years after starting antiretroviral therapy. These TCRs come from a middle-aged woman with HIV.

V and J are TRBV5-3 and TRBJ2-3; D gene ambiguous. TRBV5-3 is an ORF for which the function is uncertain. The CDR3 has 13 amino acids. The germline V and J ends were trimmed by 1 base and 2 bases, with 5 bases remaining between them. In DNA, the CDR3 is TGTGCCAGAAGCTTGTGTCTCACAGATACGCAGTATTTT. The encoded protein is CARSLCLTDTQYF.

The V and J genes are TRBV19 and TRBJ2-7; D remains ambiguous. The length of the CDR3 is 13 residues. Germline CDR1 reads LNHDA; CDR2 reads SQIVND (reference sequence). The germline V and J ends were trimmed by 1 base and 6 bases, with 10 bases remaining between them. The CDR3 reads CASSIGSQSEQYF. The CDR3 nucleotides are TGTGCCAGTAGTATAGGCAGTCAGAGCGAGCAGTACTTC.

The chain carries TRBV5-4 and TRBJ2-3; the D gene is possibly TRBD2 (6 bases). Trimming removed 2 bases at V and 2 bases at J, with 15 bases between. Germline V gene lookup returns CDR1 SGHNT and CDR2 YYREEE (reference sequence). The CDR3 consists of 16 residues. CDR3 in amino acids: CASSLRLGGNTDTQYF. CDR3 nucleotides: TGTGCCAGCAGCTTAAGGCTCGGCGGGAACACAGATACGCAGTATTTT.

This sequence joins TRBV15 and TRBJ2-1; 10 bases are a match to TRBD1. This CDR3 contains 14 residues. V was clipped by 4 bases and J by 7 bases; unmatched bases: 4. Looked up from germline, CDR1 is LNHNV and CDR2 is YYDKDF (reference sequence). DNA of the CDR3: TGTGCCACCAGCACCCGGACAGGGGGGAATGAGCAGTTCTTC. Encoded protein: CATSTRTGGNEQFF.

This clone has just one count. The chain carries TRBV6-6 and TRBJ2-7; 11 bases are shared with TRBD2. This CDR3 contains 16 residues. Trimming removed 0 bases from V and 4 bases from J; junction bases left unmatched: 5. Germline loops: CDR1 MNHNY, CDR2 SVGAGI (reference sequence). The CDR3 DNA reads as TGTGCCAGCAGTTACTCTTGGCTAGCGGGGGGATACGAGCAGTACTTC. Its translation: CASSYSWLAGGYEQYF.

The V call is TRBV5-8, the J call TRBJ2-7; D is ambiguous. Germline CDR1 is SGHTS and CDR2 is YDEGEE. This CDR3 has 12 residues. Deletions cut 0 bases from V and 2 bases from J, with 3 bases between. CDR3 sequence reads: CASSLEAYEQYF. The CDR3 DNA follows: TGTGCCAGCAGCTTGGAGGCCTACGAGCAGTACTTC.

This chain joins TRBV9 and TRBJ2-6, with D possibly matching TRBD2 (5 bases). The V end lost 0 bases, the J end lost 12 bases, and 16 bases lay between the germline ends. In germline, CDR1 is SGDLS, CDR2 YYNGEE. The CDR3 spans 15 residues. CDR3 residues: CASSVDWAEGRVLTF. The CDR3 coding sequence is TGTGCCAGCAGCGTAGATTGGGCAGAGGGTCGCGTCCTGACTTTC.

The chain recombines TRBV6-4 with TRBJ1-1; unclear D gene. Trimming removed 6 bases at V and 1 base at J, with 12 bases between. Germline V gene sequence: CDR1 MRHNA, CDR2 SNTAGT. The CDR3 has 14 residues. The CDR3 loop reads CASRPRGGNTEAFF. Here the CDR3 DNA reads TGTGCCAGCAGACCTAGAGGCGGGAACACTGAAGCTTTCTTT.

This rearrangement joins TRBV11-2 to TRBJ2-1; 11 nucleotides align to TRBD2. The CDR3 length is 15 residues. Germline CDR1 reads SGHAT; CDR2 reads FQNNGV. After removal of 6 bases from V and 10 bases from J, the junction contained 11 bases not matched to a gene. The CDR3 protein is CASSSSGGPGLEQFF. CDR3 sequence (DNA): TGTGCCAGCAGTTCTAGCGGGGGGCCCGGTTTAGAGCAGTTCTTC.

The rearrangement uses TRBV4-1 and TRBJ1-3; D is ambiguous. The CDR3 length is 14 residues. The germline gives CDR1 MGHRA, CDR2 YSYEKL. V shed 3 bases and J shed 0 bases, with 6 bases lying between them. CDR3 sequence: CASSQGSSGNTIYF. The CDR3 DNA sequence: TGCGCCAGCAGCCAGGGGAGCTCTGGAAACACCATATATTTT.

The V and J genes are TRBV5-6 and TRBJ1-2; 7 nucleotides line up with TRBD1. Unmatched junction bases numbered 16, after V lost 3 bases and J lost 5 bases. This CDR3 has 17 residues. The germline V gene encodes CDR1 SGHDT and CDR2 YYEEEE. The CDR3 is CASSSLVVTGTAYGYTF. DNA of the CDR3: TGTGCCAGCAGCTCGTTAGTAGTTACCGGGACAGCTTATGGCTACACCTTC. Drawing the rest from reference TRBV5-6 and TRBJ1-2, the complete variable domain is DAGVTQSPTHLIKTRGQQVTLRCSPKSGHDTVSWYQQALGQGPQFIFQYYEEEERQRGNFPDRFSGHQFPNYSSELNVNALLLGDSALYLCASSSLVVTGTAYGYTFGSGTRLTVV.

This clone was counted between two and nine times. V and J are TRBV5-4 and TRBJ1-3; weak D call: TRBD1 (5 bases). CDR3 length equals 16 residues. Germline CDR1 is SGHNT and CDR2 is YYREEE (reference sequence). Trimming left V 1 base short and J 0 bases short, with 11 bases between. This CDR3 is CASSLRDPNSGNTIYF. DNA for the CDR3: TGTGCCAGCAGCTTGCGGGACCCAAACTCTGGAAACACCATATATTTT.

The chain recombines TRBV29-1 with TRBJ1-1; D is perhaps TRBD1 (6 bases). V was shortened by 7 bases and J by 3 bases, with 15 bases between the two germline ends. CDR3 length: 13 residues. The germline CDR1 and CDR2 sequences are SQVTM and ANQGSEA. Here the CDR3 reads CSAQKDSYTEAFF. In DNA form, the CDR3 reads TGCAGCGCCCAAAAGGACAGCTACACTGAAGCTTTCTTT.

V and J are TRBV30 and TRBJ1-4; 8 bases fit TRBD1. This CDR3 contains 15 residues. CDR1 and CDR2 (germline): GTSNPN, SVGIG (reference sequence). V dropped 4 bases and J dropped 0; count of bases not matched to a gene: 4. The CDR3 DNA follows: TGTGCCTGGAATCAACAGGGGGCAACTAATGAAAAACTGTTTTTT. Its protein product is CAWNQQGATNEKLFF.

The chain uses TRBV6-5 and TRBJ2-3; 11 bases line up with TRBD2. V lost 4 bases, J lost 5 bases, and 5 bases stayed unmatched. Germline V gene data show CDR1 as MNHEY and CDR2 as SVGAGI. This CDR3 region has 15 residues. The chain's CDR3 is CASSLAGGQLDTQYF. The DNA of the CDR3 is TGTGCCAGCAGTTTAGCGGGGGGGCAGTTAGATACGCAGTATTTT.

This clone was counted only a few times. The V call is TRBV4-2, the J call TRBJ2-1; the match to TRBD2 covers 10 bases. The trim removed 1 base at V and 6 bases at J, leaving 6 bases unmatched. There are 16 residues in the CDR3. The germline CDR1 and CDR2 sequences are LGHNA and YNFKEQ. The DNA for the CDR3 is TGTGCCAGCAGCCAAGGTGAACTAGCGGGATCCAATGAGCAGTTCTTC. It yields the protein CASSQGELAGSNEQFF.

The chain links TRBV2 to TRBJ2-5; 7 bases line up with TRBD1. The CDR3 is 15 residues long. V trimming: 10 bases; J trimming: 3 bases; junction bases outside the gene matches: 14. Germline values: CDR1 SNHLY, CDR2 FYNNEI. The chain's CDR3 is CATPPSLGQKETQYF. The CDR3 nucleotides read TGTGCCACCCCTCCGAGTTTGGGACAGAAAGAGACCCAGTACTTC.

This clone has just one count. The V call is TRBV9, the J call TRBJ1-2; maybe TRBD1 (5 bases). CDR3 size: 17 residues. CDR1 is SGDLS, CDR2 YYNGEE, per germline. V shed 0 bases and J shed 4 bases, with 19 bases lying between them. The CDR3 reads CASSVVDSQAVIYGYTF. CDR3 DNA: TGTGCCAGCAGCGTAGTCGACAGCCAAGCGGTTATCTATGGCTACACCTTC. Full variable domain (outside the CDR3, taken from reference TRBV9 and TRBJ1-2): DSGVTQTPKHLITATGQRVTLRCSPRSGDLSVYWYQQSLDQGLQFLIQYYNGEERAKGNILERFSAQQFPDLHSELNLSSLELGDSALYFCASSVVDSQAVIYGYTFGSGTRLTVV.

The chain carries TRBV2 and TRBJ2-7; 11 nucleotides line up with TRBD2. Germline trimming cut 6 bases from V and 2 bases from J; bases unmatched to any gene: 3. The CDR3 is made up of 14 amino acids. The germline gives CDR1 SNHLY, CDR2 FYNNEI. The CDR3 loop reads CASRASGGTYEQYF. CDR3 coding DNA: TGTGCCAGCAGGGCTAGCGGGGGGACCTACGAGCAGTACTTC.

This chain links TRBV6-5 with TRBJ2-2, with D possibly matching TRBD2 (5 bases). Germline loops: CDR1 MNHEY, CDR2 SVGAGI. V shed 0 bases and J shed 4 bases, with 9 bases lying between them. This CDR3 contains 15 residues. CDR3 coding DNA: TGTGCCAGCAGTTACTCGTGGGAGTCCACCGGGGAGCTGTTTTTT. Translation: CASSYSWESTGELFF.

As DNA, the CDR3 is TGTGCCAGCAGTGGAGCCACAGGGCCGGCTAATGAAAAACTGTTTTTT. Translating it yields CASSGATGPANEKLFF. The V gene is TRBV6-1, the J gene TRBJ1-4; D might be TRBD1 (6 bases). Looked up from germline, CDR1 is MNHNS and CDR2 is SASEGT. This CDR3 has 16 amino acids. V was shortened by 4 bases and J by 3 bases, with 15 bases between the two germline ends.

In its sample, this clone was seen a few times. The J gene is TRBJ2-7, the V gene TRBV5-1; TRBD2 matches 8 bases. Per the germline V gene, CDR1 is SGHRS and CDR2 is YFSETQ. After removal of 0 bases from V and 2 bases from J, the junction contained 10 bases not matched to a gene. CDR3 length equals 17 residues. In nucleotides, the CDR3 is TGCGCCAGCAGCTTGGATGGTCGGCGGGAGGCCCCCTACGAGCAGTACTTC. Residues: CASSLDGRREAPYEQYF.

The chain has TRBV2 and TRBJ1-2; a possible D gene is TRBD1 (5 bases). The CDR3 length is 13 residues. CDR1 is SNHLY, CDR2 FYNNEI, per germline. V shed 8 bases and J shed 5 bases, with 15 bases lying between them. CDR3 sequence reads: CASEGGVLYGYTF. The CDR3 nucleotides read TGTGCCAGCGAGGGAGGGGTACTTTATGGCTACACCTTC.

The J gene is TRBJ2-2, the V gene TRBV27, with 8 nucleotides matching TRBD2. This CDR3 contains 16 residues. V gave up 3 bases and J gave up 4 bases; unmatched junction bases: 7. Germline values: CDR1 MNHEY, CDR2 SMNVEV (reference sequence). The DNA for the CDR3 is TGTGCCAGCAGTTTCGTCGTGACTAGCGCCACCGGGGAGCTGTTTTTT. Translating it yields CASSFVVTSATGELFF.

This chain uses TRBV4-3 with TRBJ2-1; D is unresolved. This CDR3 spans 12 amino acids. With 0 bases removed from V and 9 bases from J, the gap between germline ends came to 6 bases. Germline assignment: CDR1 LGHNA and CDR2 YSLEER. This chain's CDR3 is CASSQDWGEQFF. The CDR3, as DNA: TGCGCCAGCAGCCAAGACTGGGGTGAGCAGTTCTTC.

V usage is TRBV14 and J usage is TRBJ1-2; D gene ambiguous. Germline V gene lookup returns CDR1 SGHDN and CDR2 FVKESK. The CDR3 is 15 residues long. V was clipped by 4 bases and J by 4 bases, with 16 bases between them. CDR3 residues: CASSPRPGSTYGYTF. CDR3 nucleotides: TGTGCCAGCAGCCCTCGCCCAGGCTCGACCTATGGCTACACCTTC.

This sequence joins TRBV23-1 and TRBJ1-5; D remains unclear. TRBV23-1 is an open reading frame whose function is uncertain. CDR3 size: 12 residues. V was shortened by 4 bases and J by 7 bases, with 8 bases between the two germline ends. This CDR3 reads CASSLGSQPQHF. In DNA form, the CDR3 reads TGCGCCAGCAGTCTAGGGTCGCAGCCCCAGCATTTT.

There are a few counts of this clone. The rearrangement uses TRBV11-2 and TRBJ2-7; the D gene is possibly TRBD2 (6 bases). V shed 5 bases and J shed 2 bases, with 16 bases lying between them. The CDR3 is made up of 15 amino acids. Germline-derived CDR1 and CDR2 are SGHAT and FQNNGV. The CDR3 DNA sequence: TGTGCCAGCAGCGGTACATGGGAGGCGGCCTACGAGCAGTACTTC. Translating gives CASSGTWEAAYEQYF.

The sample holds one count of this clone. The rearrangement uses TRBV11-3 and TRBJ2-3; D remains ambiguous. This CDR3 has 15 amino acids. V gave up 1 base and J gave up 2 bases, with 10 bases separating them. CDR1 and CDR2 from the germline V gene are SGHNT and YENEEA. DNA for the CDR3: TGTGCCAGCAGCTTAGTCAGGCAGACCACAGATACGCAGTATTTT. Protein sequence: CASSLVRQTTDTQYF.